This T cell receptor beta chain was documented in a study of T cells in Graves' hyperthyroidism and ophthalmopathy. Germline trimming cut 5 bases from V and 5 bases from J; bases unmatched to any gene: 6. The CDR3 is 14 amino acids. Amplification of TCR beta CDR3 regions used RNA as the template. HTBI primers were employed in a first-round RT-PCR of the TCR CDR3. TCRdb re-analysed the multiplex PCR reads in MiXCR, keeping a single row per CDR3 protein. This sample has 540,000 or so distinct CDR3 sequences; 15% to 18% occur once, and the top ten carry 6.5% to 8%. This clonotype came up many times. The V call is TRBV12-3 or TRBV12-4, the J call TRBJ2-7; TRBD2 aligns across 10 bases. The sequenced material came from blood. The TCR sequence derives from a woman aged 30 to 39 with Graves' hyperthyroidism. The CDR3 loop reads CASSPPGLADEQYF. The CDR3 DNA is TGTGCCAGCAGTCCTCCCGGACTAGCGGACGAGCAGTACTTC.